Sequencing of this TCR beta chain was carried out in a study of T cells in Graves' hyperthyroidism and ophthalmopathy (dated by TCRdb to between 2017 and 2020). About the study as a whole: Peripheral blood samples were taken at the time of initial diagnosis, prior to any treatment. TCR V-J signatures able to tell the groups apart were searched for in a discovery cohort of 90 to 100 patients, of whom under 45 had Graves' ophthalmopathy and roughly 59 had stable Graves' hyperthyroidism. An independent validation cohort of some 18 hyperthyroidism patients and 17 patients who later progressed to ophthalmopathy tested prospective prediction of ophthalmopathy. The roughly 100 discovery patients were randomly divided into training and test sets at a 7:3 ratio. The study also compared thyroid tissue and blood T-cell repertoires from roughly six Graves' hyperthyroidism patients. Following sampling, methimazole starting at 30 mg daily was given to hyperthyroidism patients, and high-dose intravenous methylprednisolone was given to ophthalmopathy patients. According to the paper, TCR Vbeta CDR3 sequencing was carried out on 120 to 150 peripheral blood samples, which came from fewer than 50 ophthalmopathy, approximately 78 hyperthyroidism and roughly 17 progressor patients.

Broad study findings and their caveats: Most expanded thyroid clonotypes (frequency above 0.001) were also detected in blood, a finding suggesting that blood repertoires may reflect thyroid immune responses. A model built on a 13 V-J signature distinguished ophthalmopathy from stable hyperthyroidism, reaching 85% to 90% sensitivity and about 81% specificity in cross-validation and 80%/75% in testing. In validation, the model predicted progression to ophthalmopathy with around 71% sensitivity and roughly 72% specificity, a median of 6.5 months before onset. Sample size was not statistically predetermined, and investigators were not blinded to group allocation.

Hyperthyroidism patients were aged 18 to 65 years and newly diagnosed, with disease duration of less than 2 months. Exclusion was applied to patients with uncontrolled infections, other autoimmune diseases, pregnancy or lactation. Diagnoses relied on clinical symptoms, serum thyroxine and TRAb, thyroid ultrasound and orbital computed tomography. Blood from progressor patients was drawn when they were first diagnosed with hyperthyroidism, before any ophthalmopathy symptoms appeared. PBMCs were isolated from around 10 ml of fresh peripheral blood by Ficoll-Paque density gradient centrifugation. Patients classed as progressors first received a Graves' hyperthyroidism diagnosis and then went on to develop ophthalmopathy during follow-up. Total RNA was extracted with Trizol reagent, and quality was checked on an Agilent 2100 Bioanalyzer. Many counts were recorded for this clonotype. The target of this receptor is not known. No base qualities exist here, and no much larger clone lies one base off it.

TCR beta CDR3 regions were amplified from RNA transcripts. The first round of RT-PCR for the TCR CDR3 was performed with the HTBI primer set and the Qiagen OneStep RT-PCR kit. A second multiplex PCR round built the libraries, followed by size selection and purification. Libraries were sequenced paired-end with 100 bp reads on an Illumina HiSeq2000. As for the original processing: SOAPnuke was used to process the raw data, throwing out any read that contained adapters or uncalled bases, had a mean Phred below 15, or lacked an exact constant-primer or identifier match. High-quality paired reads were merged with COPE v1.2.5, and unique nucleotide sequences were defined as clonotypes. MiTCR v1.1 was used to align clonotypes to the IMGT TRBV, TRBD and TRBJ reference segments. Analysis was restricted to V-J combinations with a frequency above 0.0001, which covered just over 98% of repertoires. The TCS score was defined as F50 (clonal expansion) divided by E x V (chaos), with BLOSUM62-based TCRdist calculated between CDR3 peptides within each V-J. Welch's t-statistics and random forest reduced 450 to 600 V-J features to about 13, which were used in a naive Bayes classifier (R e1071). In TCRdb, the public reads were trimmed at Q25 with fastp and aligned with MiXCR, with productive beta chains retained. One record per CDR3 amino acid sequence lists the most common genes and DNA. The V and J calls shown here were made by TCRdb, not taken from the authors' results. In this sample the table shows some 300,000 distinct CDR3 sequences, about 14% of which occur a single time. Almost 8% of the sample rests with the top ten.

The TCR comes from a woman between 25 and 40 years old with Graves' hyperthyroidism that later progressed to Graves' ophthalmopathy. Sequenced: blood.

The CDR3 amino acid sequence is: CASKMGGYTEAFF. In nucleotide form, the sequence is TGTGCCAGCAAGATGGGAGGATACACTGAAGCTTTCTTT. The receptor chain draws on TRBV12-3 or TRBV12-4 and TRBJ1-1, with no reliable assignment of the D segment. Including cysteine and phenylalanine, the CDR3 has 13 amino acids. Left in the record is the CDR3 DNA by itself, 39 bases read in frame from the first base. The junction shows trimming of 7 bases on V and 3 bases on J, plus 12 bases between the germline ends.